This TCR beta chain came from a study of blood T cell repertoires in COVID-19. Study-wide context: T cells, B-cell-depleted T cells, or PBMCs provided the cDNA or gDNA that served as material.

Under the authors' procedure: By means of reference gene primer amplification, nucleated cell counts were estimated. Clones were sequenced by immunoSEQ multiplex PCR, and TCRdb holds only the in-frame ones, with some missing. That table furnishes V, J and clone size, whereas the DNA furnished D and trimming. The sample yields some 300,000 clones, 88% seen once. Germline CDR1 reads PRHDT; CDR2 reads FYEKMQ (reference sequence). This CDR3 comprises 12 residues. Trimming removed 5 bases at V and 10 bases at J, with 14 bases between. The receptor was isolated from a woman in her twenties or thirties who had recovered from COVID-19. V is TRBV13 and J is TRBJ1-1; D perhaps matches TRBD1 (5 bases). Sequenced material: peripheral blood. The CDR3 loop is CASSRDRLVAFF. As DNA, the CDR3 is TGTGCCAGCAGCCGAGACAGACTAGTAGCTTTCTTT. Variable domain in full (rest from reference TRBV13 and TRBJ1-1): AAGVIQSPRHLIKEKRETATLKCYPIPRHDTVYWYQQGPGQDPQFLISFYEKMQSDKGSIPDRFSAQQFSDYHSELNMSSLELGDSALYFCASSRDRLVAFFGQGTRLTVV.